The 22 T cell receptor beta chains given below trace back to one sample, sequenced in a study of beta chain features in type 1 diabetes (dated by TCRdb to the late 2010s). Libraries were built with the immunoSEQ multiplex PCR assay. The entire amount of isolated RNA was reverse transcribed using the High Capacity cDNA Reverse Transcription Kit, so the sequenced TCRB transcripts were expressed ones. Held by TCRdb, this immuneACCESS table contains in-frame sequences only and omits some clones. Under half of the omission traces to an unresolved V gene where checked; the cause of the rest is unknown. This sample holds 330,000 or so clones; about 15% were observed only once. Of the sample, under 8.5% falls within the top ten clones. Source material: central memory CD4+ T cells from blood. All receptors come from a man aged 25-45 years in good health.

This clone was recorded a few times. V is TRBV18 and J is TRBJ2-7, with a tentative D call TRBD2 (6 bases). CDR3 length equals 13 residues. Trimming shortened V by 5 bases and J by 6 bases, and 14 bases separated the two germline ends. Per the germline V gene, CDR1 is KGHSH and CDR2 is LQKENI. The chain's CDR3 is CASSGGYSGEQYF. CDR3 nucleotides: TGTGCCAGCTCAGGGGGGTATAGTGGCGAGCAGTACTTC.

V usage is TRBV7-2 and J usage is TRBJ2-1; 13 bases line up with TRBD2. CDR3 length: 19 residues. Trimming cost V 4 bases and J 0 bases; bases outside gene matches: 9. The germline V gene has CDR1 SGHTA and CDR2 FQGNSA. CDR3 DNA: TGTGCCAGCAGCTCCCGGACTAGCGGGAGTAGGCTCTCCTACAATGAGCAGTTCTTC. It translates to CASSSRTSGSRLSYNEQFF. Supplemented by reference TRBV7-2 and TRBJ2-1, the full variable domain reads GAGVSQSPSNKVTEKGKDVELRCDPISGHTALYWYRQSLGQGLEFLIYFQGNSAPDKSGLPSDRFSAERTGGSVSTLTIQRTQQEDSAVYLCASSSRTSGSRLSYNEQFFGPGTRLTVL.

The chain combines TRBV11-2 with TRBJ1-1; TRBD1 matches at 8 bases. The CDR3 extends over 15 amino acids. V was clipped by 1 base and J by 4 bases; unmatched bases: 5. CDR1 SGHAT and CDR2 FQNNGV come from the germline V gene. For the CDR3, the DNA is TGTGCCAGCAGCTTAGCCGACAGGGGTGGCACTGAAGCTTTCTTT. Translating gives CASSLADRGGTEAFF.

This clone showed up just a few times. The chain combines TRBV7-3 with TRBJ2-5, with 7 bases aligning to TRBD1. The V and J ends lost 5 bases and 5 bases, in that order; junction bases with no gene match: 5. This CDR3 has 13 residues. CDR1 and CDR2 (germline): SGHTA, FQGTGA. CDR3 in amino acids: CASSTGVRETQYF. The CDR3 DNA is TGTGCCAGCAGCACAGGGGTGAGGGAGACCCAGTACTTC.

V is TRBV6-5 and J is TRBJ2-5, with D possibly being TRBD1 or TRBD2 (5 bases each). The CDR3 consists of 13 residues. V lost 6 bases and J 2 bases, leaving 10 bases between the germline ends. Germline values: CDR1 MNHEY, CDR2 SVGAGI. The CDR3 sequence: CASSRDPQETQYF. In nucleotides, the CDR3 is TGTGCCAGCAGCCGGGACCCACAAGAGACCCAGTACTTC.

The CDR3 sequence: CASSLALAGYEQFF. As DNA, the CDR3 is TGTGCCAGCAGCTTAGCCCTAGCGGGGTACGAGCAGTTCTTC. The V call is TRBV11-2, the J call TRBJ2-1; 9 bases map to TRBD2. Germline CDR1 SGHAT, CDR2 FQNNGV. J gave up 10 bases and V 1 base, and 5 bases lay outside the gene matches. This CDR3 is built from 14 residues.

The gene calls are TRBV19 and TRBJ2-7, with D perhaps TRBD1 or TRBD2 (5 bases each). There are 14 residues in the CDR3. CDR1 is LNHDA, CDR2 SQIVND, per germline (reference sequence). The V end lost 5 bases, the J end lost 3 bases, and 14 bases lay between the germline ends. CDR3 DNA: TGTGCCAGTAGTGGGTGGGGACGGAACTACGAGCAGTACTTC. Translated: CASSGWGRNYEQYF.

This chain uses TRBV11-3 with TRBJ2-1; TRBD2 matches 10 bases. The length of the CDR3 is 14 residues. Looked up from germline, CDR1 is SGHNT and CDR2 is YENEEA. Germline trimming cut 5 bases from V and 4 bases from J; bases unmatched to any gene: 2. The CDR3 is CASSRTSGYNEQFF. The CDR3 DNA sequence: TGTGCCAGCAGCCGGACTAGCGGATACAATGAGCAGTTCTTC. Full variable domain (outside the CDR3, taken from reference TRBV11-3 and TRBJ2-1): EAGVVQSPRYKIIEKKQPVAFWCNPISGHNTLYWYLQNLGQGPELLIRYENEEAVDDSQLPKDRFSAERLKGVDSTLKIQPAELGDSAVYLCASSRTSGYNEQFFGPGTRLTVL.

This clone was seen a handful of times. The chain uses TRBV7-2 and TRBJ2-3; possibly TRBD2 for D (5 bases). Germline lookup yields CDR1 SGHTA and CDR2 FQGNSA. This CDR3 spans 13 amino acids. The V end was cut by 8 bases, the J end by 4 bases, with 13 bases between. The CDR3 nucleotides are TGTGCCAGCGGGCCCGGGGTCGCAGATACGCAGTATTTT. Translating it yields CASGPGVADTQYF.

This clone was counted between two and nine times. The gene calls are TRBV14 and TRBJ2-1, with D maybe TRBD1 (6 bases). The V gene lost 1 base and the J gene lost 13 bases, with 14 bases spanning the gap. The CDR3 is 13 amino acids. The germline V gene has CDR1 SGHDN and CDR2 FVKESK. CDR3 sequence (DNA): TGTGCCAGCAGCCAAGGAAATACAGGGACCCAGTTCTTC. This gives the protein CASSQGNTGTQFF.

A few counts support this clone. CDR3 protein: CASSSGTSSWAQHF. CDR3 DNA sequence: TGTGCCAGCAGCTCCGGGACATCGAGTTGGGCCCAGCATTTT. This chain connects TRBV7-3 to TRBJ1-5; possible D gene TRBD1, 6 bases. The CDR3 runs 14 residues. The V gene's germline CDR1 is SGHTA and CDR2 FQGTGA. Deletions cut 4 bases from V and 11 bases from J, with 18 bases between.

Many counts were recorded for this clone. The chain employs TRBV19 and TRBJ1-1; no firm D call. CDR3 length: 15 amino acids. V dropped 7 bases and J dropped 0 bases, with 15 bases sitting between them. Germline CDR1 LNHDA, CDR2 SQIVND (reference sequence). CDR3: CASKEQRSMNTEAFF. The CDR3 DNA reads TGTGCCAGTAAGGAGCAGAGGTCCATGAACACTGAAGCTTTCTTT.

The chain employs TRBV6-6 and TRBJ1-5; D remains unclear. V dropped 2 bases and J dropped 2 bases, with 10 bases sitting between them. The V gene's germline CDR1 is MNHNY and CDR2 SVGAGI (reference sequence). The CDR3 is made up of 15 amino acids. Here the CDR3 reads CASSYEGSGNQPQHF. In nucleotides, the CDR3 is TGTGCCAGCAGTTACGAAGGTTCCGGCAATCAGCCCCAGCATTTT.

The chain is built from TRBV20-1 and TRBJ2-5, with a tentative D call TRBD2 (5 bases). The CDR3 contains 11 residues. Germline CDR1 reads DFQATT; CDR2 reads SNEGSKA (reference sequence). Trimming cost V 6 bases and J 3 bases, with 8 bases left between them. The CDR3 DNA follows: TGCAGTGCCTCGACTAAAGAGACCCAGTACTTC. This gives the protein CSASTKETQYF.

The rearrangement links TRBV7-9 to TRBJ1-2, with D hard to call. CDR1 is SEHNR and CDR2 is FQNEAQ in the germline V gene (reference sequence). The CDR3 has 15 residues. Trimming removed 2 bases from V and 4 bases from J, with 14 bases in between. In DNA form, the CDR3 reads TGTGCCAGCAGCTTACTTAGCCAAAGTTCCTATGGCTACACCTTC. Protein: CASSLLSQSSYGYTF.

This clone was recorded a few times. The V gene is TRBV5-1, the J gene TRBJ1-3; TRBD1 is a possible D gene (6 bases). The CDR3 loop spans 17 amino acids. The ends were cut back, 4 bases at V and 0 bases at J, with 17 bases in the middle. CDR1 and CDR2 from the germline V gene are SGHRS and YFSETQ. CDR3 in DNA: TGCGCCAGCAGCAGGACGGTACGAGGGGGCTCTGGAAACACCATATATTTT. This sequence encodes CASSRTVRGGSGNTIYF.

This clone appeared a few times. The chain combines TRBV4-2 with TRBJ2-3; 9 nucleotides agree with TRBD2. The J segment lost 0 bases and the V segment lost 0 bases, leaving 7 bases of the junction unmatched. Germline values: CDR1 LGHNA, CDR2 YNFKEQ. CDR3 size: 18 residues. CDR3 amino acids: CASSQDDLAGSSTDTQYF. CDR3 DNA sequence: TGTGCCAGCAGCCAAGATGACCTAGCGGGGTCTAGCACAGATACGCAGTATTTT.

This clone was counted between two and nine times. The chain couples TRBV10-3 to TRBJ2-2; D remains unclear. The CDR3 covers 13 residues. Trimming removed 3 bases from V and 4 bases from J, with 6 bases in between. Germline CDR1 and CDR2: ENHRY and SYGVKD. CDR3 in amino acids: CAISDMITGELFF. In nucleotides, the CDR3 is TGTGCCATCAGTGATATGATCACCGGGGAGCTGTTTTTT.

This clone was recorded a few times. The V call is TRBV5-6, the J call TRBJ1-1, with 7 bases matching TRBD1. CDR3 length: 15 residues. The germline gives CDR1 SGHDT, CDR2 YYEEEE. After removal of 0 bases from V and 4 bases from J, the junction contained 6 bases not matched to a gene. CDR3 amino acids: CASSLEQGRSTEAFF. In nucleotides, the CDR3 is TGTGCCAGCAGCTTGGAACAGGGGAGGAGCACTGAAGCTTTCTTT.

The chain employs TRBV9 and TRBJ2-2; unclear D gene. V was shortened by 5 bases and J by 4 bases, with 6 bases between the two germline ends. Germline assignment: CDR1 SGDLS and CDR2 YYNGEE. The CDR3 length is 12 residues. CDR3 in DNA: TGTGCCAGCAGTTCTCTCACCGGGGAGCTGTTTTTT. It specifies CASSSLTGELFF.

This clone has only a few counts. V is TRBV7-9 and J is TRBJ1-2; TRBD1 aligns across 7 bases. This CDR3 is 13 amino acids long. The germline V gene has CDR1 SEHNR and CDR2 FQNEAQ (reference sequence). The V segment lost 5 bases and the J segment 4 bases; nucleotides outside the gene matches: 4. The DNA of the CDR3 is TGTGCCAGCAGCCAGGGACAGACCTATGGCTACACCTTC. This sequence encodes CASSQGQTYGYTF. The full variable domain, its missing parts supplied by reference TRBV7-9 and TRBJ1-2, is DTGVSQNPRHKITKRGQNVTFRCDPISEHNRLYWYRQTLGQGPEFLTYFQNEAQLEKSRLLSDRFSAERPKGSFSTLEIQRTEQGDSAMYLCASSQGQTYGYTFGSGTRLTVV.

This clone has more than one count but fewer than ten. The CDR3 bases are TGTGCCAGCAGCTTAGACGGGTTCTACAATGAGCAGTTCTTC. Residues: CASSLDGFYNEQFF. The chain uses TRBV5-5 and TRBJ2-1; D is ambiguous. Trimming took 2 bases from V and 3 from J, leaving 9 bases between them. This CDR3 has 14 amino acids. Per the germline V gene, CDR1 is SGHKS and CDR2 is YYEKEE (reference sequence).